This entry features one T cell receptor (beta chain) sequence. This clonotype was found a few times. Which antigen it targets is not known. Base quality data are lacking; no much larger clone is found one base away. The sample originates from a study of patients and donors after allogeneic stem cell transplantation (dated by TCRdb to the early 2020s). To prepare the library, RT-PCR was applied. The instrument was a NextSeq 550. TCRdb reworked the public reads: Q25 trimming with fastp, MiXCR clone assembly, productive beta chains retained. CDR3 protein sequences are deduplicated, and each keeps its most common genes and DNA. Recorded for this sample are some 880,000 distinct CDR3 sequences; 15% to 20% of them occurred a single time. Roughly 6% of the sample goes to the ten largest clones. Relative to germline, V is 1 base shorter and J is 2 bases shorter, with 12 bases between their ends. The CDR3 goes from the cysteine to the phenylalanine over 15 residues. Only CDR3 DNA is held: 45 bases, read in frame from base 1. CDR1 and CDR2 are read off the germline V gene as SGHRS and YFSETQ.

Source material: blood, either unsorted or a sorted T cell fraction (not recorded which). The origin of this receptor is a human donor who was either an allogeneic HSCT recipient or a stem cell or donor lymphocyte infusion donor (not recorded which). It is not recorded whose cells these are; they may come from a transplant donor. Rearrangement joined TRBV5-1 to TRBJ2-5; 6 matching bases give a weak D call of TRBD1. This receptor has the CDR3 CASSLRGQLQETQYF. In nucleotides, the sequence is TGCGCCAGCAGCTTGCGTGGACAGCTTCAAGAGACCCAGTACTTC. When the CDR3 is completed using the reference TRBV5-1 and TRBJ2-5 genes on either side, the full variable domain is KAGVTQTPRYLIKTRGQQVTLSCSPISGHRSVSWYQQTPGQGLQFLFEYFSETQRNKGNFPGRFSGRQFSNSRSEMNVSTLELGDSALYLCASSLRGQLQETQYFGPGTRLLVL.